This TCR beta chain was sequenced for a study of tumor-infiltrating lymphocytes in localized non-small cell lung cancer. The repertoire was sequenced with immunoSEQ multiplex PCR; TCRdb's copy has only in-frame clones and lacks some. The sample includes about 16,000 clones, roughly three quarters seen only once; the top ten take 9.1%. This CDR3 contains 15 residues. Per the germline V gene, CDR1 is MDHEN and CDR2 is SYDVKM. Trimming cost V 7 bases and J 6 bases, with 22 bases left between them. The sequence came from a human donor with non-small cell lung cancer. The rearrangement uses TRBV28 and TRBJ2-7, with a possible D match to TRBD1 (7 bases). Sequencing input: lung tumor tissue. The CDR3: CASTSLGRGTFEQYF. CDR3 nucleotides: TGTGCCAGCACATCCCTTGGCAGGGGGACTTTCGAGCAGTACTTC. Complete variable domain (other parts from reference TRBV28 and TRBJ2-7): DVKVTQSSRYLVKRTGEKVFLECVQDMDHENMFWYRQDPGLGLRLIYFSYDVKMKEKGDIPEGYSVSREKKERFSLILESASTNQTSMYLCASTSLGRGTFEQYFGPGTRLTVT.